This record covers a single T cell receptor (beta chain). CD4+ cell separation produced CD45RA+ naive and CD45RA-negative memory subsets. It was at deep level that the assay was run. Sequencing used immunoSEQ multiplex PCR; TCRdb keeps in-frame clones, though not all of them. The data show 2 million to 2.5 million clones, approximately 95% seen once. The sample belongs to a study of shared clonotypes between healthy human individuals. This CDR3 comprises 14 residues. Germline V CDR1 and CDR2: MNHNS, SASEGT. Trimming at V came to 6 bases and at J to 4 bases, leaving 5 bases not matched to a gene. The rearrangement uses TRBV6-1 and TRBJ1-5; 8 bases fit TRBD1. Sequencing was performed on naive CD4+ T cells sorted from blood. Documented subset: CD45RA+ positively selected. This sequence was found in a man aged 18 to 29 in good health. CDR3 nucleotides: TGTGCCAGCAGGGGGACAGGCCTGAATCAGCCCCAGCATTTT. It yields the protein CASRGTGLNQPQHF.